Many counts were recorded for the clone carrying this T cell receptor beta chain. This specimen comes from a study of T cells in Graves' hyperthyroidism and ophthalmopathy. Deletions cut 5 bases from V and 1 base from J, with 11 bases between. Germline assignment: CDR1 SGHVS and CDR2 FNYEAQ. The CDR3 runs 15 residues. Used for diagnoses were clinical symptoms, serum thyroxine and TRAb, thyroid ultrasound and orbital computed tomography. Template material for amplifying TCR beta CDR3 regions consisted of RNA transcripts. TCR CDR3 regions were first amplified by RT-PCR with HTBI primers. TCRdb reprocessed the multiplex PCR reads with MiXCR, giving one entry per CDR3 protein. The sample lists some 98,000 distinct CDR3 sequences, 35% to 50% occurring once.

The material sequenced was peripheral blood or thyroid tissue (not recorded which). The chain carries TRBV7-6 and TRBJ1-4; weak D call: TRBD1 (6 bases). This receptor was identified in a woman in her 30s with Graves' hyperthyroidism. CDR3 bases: TGTGCCAGCAGCCGACGGGGGCAAACTAATGAAAAACTGTTTTTT. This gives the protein CASSRRGQTNEKLFF.